This TCR beta chain was recovered during a study of cytomegalovirus exposure and HLA in healthy donors. Germline values: CDR1 LNHDA, CDR2 SQIVND (reference sequence). The CDR3 loop spans 13 amino acids. V shed 8 bases and J 3 bases; nucleotides not matched to a gene: 6. Libraries were prepared by immunoSEQ multiplex PCR; TCRdb keeps only in-frame clonotypes and omits some of them. Here the sample spans almost 75,000 clones, approximately 80% being singletons. On this clone itself: Its antigen is currently unknown.

Points from the study as a whole: In vitro checks showed that a few CMV-associated chains really do target CMV antigens. Some public TCRs appeared in many individuals, while most sequences were rare.

The V gene is TRBV19, the J gene TRBJ2-7; 8 bases agree with TRBD1. The clonotype originates from a man aged 25-40 years in good health and CMV-seronegative. The specimen was PBMCs. CDR3 coding DNA: TGTGCCAGTGGCTACGGACAGGGCTACGAGCAGTACTTC. Translating gives CASGYGQGYEQYF. Variable domain in full (rest from reference TRBV19 and TRBJ2-7): DGGITQSPKYLFRKEGQNVTLSCEQNLNHDAMYWYRQDPGQGLRLIYYSQIVNDFQKGDIAEGYSVSREKKESFPLTVTSAQKNPTAFYLCASGYGQGYEQYFGPGTRLTVT.